This is a list of T cell receptor beta chains from one sample in a study of identifying expanded T cells in peripheral blood. Measured with immunoSEQ multiplex PCR; TCRdb has only the in-frame clones, and not every one. The table has approximately 90,000 clones, about 88% seen once. Sample: blood. The origin of the receptors is a person between 18 and 70 years old in good health. Both conserved end residues are part of each CDR3. D genes are given only for firm matches. Clone size is shown for a subset of rows, as once, few, many or a class of expanded clone.

J gene: TRBJ2-7; clone size: once; D gene: TRBD1; V gene: TRBV27; CDR3 protein: CASSPGTASRREQYF; CDR3 DNA: TGTGCCAGCAGTCCGGGGACAGCGTCCCGGCGCGAGCAGTACTTC
J gene: TRBJ2-3; clone size: -; D gene: -; V gene: TRBV14; CDR3 protein: CASSRDFDTQYF; CDR3 DNA: TGTGCCAGCAGCCGGGACTTTGATACGCAGTATTTT
J gene: TRBJ2-1; clone size: -; D gene: TRBD2; V gene: TRBV2; CDR3 protein: CASSEASGRAPYNEQFF; CDR3 DNA: TGTGCCAGCAGTGAAGCTAGCGGGAGGGCCCCCTACAATGAGCAGTTCTTC
J gene: TRBJ1-6; clone size: -; D gene: -; V gene: TRBV9; CDR3 protein: CASRGAGFNSPLHF; CDR3 DNA: TGTGCCAGCAGGGGGGCAGGTTTTAATTCACCCCTCCACTTT
J gene: TRBJ2-7; clone size: -; D gene: -; V gene: TRBV6-5; CDR3 protein: CASSYGLGGSEQYF; CDR3 DNA: TGTGCCAGCAGTTACGGGTTAGGAGGGAGCGAGCAGTACTTC
J gene: TRBJ2-7; clone size: -; D gene: -; V gene: TRBV7-6; CDR3 protein: CASSPTHYEQYF; CDR3 DNA: TGTGCCAGCAGTCCTACACACTACGAGCAGTACTTC
J gene: TRBJ1-1; clone size: -; D gene: -; V gene: TRBV30; CDR3 protein: CAWSVQDNTEAFF; CDR3 DNA: TGTGCCTGGAGTGTACAGGACAACACTGAAGCTTTCTTT
J gene: TRBJ2-1; clone size: -; D gene: -; V gene: TRBV27; CDR3 protein: CASSPRGASSYNEQFF; CDR3 DNA: TGTGCCAGCAGTCCAAGAGGCGCGAGCTCCTACAATGAGCAGTTCTTC
J gene: TRBJ1-2; clone size: -; D gene: -; V gene: TRBV9; CDR3 protein: CASSVAPVDNSYGYTF; CDR3 DNA: TGTGCCAGCAGCGTTGCCCCAGTAGACAACAGCTATGGCTACACCTTC
J gene: TRBJ2-7; clone size: -; D gene: -; V gene: TRBV5-6; CDR3 protein: CASSLSYYEQYF; CDR3 DNA: TGTGCCAGCAGCTTATCCTACTACGAGCAGTACTTC
J gene: TRBJ2-2; clone size: -; D gene: -; V gene: TRBV5-1; CDR3 protein: CASSLIEGSNTGELFF; CDR3 DNA: TGCGCCAGCAGCTTGATCGAGGGCTCAAACACCGGGGAGCTGTTTTTT
J gene: TRBJ1-5; clone size: once; D gene: -; V gene: TRBV2; CDR3 protein: CASSGEGRWLPQHF; CDR3 DNA: TGTGCCAGCAGTGGAGAAGGGCGGTGGCTCCCCCAGCATTTT
J gene: TRBJ2-7; clone size: -; D gene: -; V gene: TRBV7-6; CDR3 protein: CASSLAGLEQYF; CDR3 DNA: TGTGCCAGCAGCTTAGCGGGTCTCGAGCAGTACTTC
J gene: TRBJ1-5; clone size: -; D gene: -; V gene: TRBV4-1; CDR3 protein: CASRPIGKRNQPQHF; CDR3 DNA: TGCGCCAGCAGACCCATCGGAAAACGCAATCAGCCCCAGCATTTT
J gene: TRBJ2-7; clone size: -; D gene: TRBD1; V gene: TRBV15; CDR3 protein: CATSREPGQVYEQYF; CDR3 DNA: TGTGCCACCAGCAGAGAACCGGGACAGGTCTACGAGCAGTACTTC
J gene: TRBJ2-7; clone size: -; D gene: TRBD1; V gene: TRBV11-2; CDR3 protein: CASSARDRGSYEQYF; CDR3 DNA: TGTGCCAGCAGCGCCCGGGACAGGGGGTCCTACGAGCAGTACTTC
J gene: TRBJ2-7; clone size: few; D gene: TRBD1; V gene: TRBV11-2; CDR3 protein: CASSLAGGTYEQYF; CDR3 DNA: TGTGCCAGCAGCCTCGCAGGGGGTACCTACGAGCAGTACTTC
J gene: TRBJ1-1; clone size: -; D gene: -; V gene: TRBV5-1; CDR3 protein: CASSPPGAVSAFF; CDR3 DNA: TGCGCCAGCAGCCCCCCTGGGGCAGTTTCAGCTTTCTTT
J gene: TRBJ2-1; clone size: -; D gene: TRBD2; V gene: TRBV4-1; CDR3 protein: CASSHRNGGGPYNEQFF; CDR3 DNA: TGCGCCAGCAGCCATCGGAATGGGGGGGGACCCTACAATGAGCAGTTCTTC
J gene: TRBJ2-7; clone size: -; D gene: TRBD1; V gene: TRBV14; CDR3 protein: CASSWNRDRDYEQYF; CDR3 DNA: TGTGCCAGCAGCTGGAACCGGGACAGGGACTACGAGCAGTACTTC
J gene: TRBJ2-1; clone size: -; D gene: TRBD2; V gene: TRBV4-3; CDR3 protein: CASSQEPSGAYNEQFF; CDR3 DNA: TGCGCCAGCAGCCAAGAACCCAGCGGGGCTTACAATGAGCAGTTCTTC
J gene: TRBJ1-4; clone size: -; D gene: -; V gene: TRBV7-9; CDR3 protein: CASSFRHRNEKLFF; CDR3 DNA: TGTGCCAGCAGCTTCCGACATCGTAATGAAAAACTGTTTTTT
J gene: TRBJ2-4; clone size: -; D gene: TRBD1; V gene: TRBV7-9; CDR3 protein: CASSPGQGTKNIQYF; CDR3 DNA: TGTGCCAGCAGCCCCGGACAGGGAACCAAAAACATTCAGTACTTC
J gene: TRBJ2-5; clone size: -; D gene: TRBD2; V gene: TRBV6-5; CDR3 protein: CASSYSRGREETQYF; CDR3 DNA: TGTGCCAGCAGTTACTCACGCGGGAGGGAAGAGACCCAGTACTTC
J gene: TRBJ2-1; clone size: -; D gene: TRBD2; V gene: TRBV10-1; CDR3 protein: CASSPSSGAPNEQFF; CDR3 DNA: TGCGCCAGCAGTCCGTCTAGCGGGGCCCCCAATGAGCAGTTCTTC
J gene: TRBJ1-1; clone size: -; D gene: TRBD1; V gene: TRBV12-5; CDR3 protein: CASGPGQGGTEAFF; CDR3 DNA: TGTGCTAGTGGTCCGGGACAGGGGGGGACTGAAGCTTTCTTT
J gene: TRBJ2-7; clone size: -; D gene: -; V gene: TRBV6-1; CDR3 protein: CASSEPTGPVYEQYF; CDR3 DNA: TGTGCCAGCAGTGAACCCACAGGGCCGGTTTACGAGCAGTACTTC
J gene: TRBJ2-1; clone size: -; D gene: -; V gene: TRBV14; CDR3 protein: CASSQVRHNEQFF; CDR3 DNA: TGTGCCAGCAGCCAAGTACGGCACAATGAGCAGTTCTTC
J gene: TRBJ2-2; clone size: -; D gene: -; V gene: TRBV7-7; CDR3 protein: CASSLQLNTGELFF; CDR3 DNA: TGTGCCAGCAGCTTACAGCTAAACACCGGGGAGCTGTTTTTT
J gene: TRBJ2-3; clone size: -; D gene: TRBD2; V gene: TRBV15; CDR3 protein: CATSRVGGGTDTQYF; CDR3 DNA: TGTGCCACCAGCAGAGTTGGGGGGGGCACAGATACGCAGTATTTT
J gene: TRBJ1-2; clone size: few; D gene: -; V gene: TRBV4-1; CDR3 protein: CASSLRLVRTEYGYTF; CDR3 DNA: TGCGCCAGCAGCCTGCGCTTGGTGCGGACAGAATATGGCTACACCTTC
J gene: TRBJ2-1; clone size: -; D gene: -; V gene: TRBV7-9; CDR3 protein: CASSLEAGAYNEQFF; CDR3 DNA: TGTGCCAGCAGCTTAGAGGCGGGGGCTTACAATGAGCAGTTCTTC
J gene: TRBJ2-2; clone size: -; D gene: -; V gene: TRBV6-5; CDR3 protein: CASSSNTGELFF; CDR3 DNA: TGTGCCAGCAGTAGTAACACCGGGGAGCTGTTTTTT
J gene: TRBJ1-1; clone size: -; D gene: -; V gene: TRBV5-6; CDR3 protein: CASSLASLVEAFF; CDR3 DNA: TGTGCCAGCAGCTTGGCCAGCTTGGTTGAAGCTTTCTTT
J gene: TRBJ2-7; clone size: -; D gene: -; V gene: TRBV21-1; CDR3 protein: CASSKRVAGDPYEQYF; CDR3 DNA: TGTGCCAGCAGCAAACGCGTAGCGGGGGACCCCTACGAGCAGTACTTC
J gene: TRBJ1-1; clone size: -; D gene: -; V gene: TRBV27; CDR3 protein: CASSFVGARTEAFF; CDR3 DNA: TGTGCCAGCAGTTTTGTGGGGGCGCGGACTGAAGCTTTCTTT
J gene: TRBJ2-3; clone size: -; D gene: -; V gene: TRBV6-5; CDR3 protein: CATSPGLSSTDTQYF; CDR3 DNA: TGTGCCACCTCCCCGGGACTTAGTAGCACAGATACGCAGTATTTT
J gene: TRBJ2-7; clone size: medium-sized; D gene: -; V gene: TRBV6-4; CDR3 protein: CASSESQGNSYEQYF; CDR3 DNA: TGTGCCAGCAGTGAATCCCAAGGGAATTCCTACGAGCAGTACTTC
J gene: TRBJ1-3; clone size: -; D gene: TRBD1; V gene: TRBV28; CDR3 protein: CASSRRDRATIYF; CDR3 DNA: TGTGCCAGCAGCCGCCGGGACAGGGCAACCATATATTTT
J gene: TRBJ1-1; clone size: -; D gene: -; V gene: TRBV29-1; CDR3 protein: CSVEVRERGRPEAFF; CDR3 DNA: TGCAGCGTTGAAGTACGCGAGCGGGGACGGCCTGAAGCTTTCTTT
J gene: TRBJ2-1; clone size: -; D gene: -; V gene: TRBV6-5; CDR3 protein: CASSYGSGEYNEQFF; CDR3 DNA: TGTGCCAGCAGTTACGGGTCAGGGGAATACAATGAGCAGTTCTTC
J gene: TRBJ1-5; clone size: -; D gene: -; V gene: TRBV29-1; CDR3 protein: CSVEGQLPVYSNQPQHF; CDR3 DNA: TGCAGCGTTGAAGGACAGTTGCCGGTTTATAGCAATCAGCCCCAGCATTTT
J gene: TRBJ1-4; clone size: -; D gene: -; V gene: TRBV6-5; CDR3 protein: CASSYSGINEKLFF; CDR3 DNA: TGTGCCAGCAGTTACTCAGGAATTAACGAAAAACTGTTTTTT
J gene: TRBJ1-2; clone size: -; D gene: TRBD1; V gene: TRBV28; CDR3 protein: CASSFSGTGSSYTF; CDR3 DNA: TGTGCCAGCAGTTTTTCCGGGACAGGGAGTAGCTACACCTTC
J gene: TRBJ2-1; clone size: once; D gene: TRBD2; V gene: TRBV5-4; CDR3 protein: CASSVFSGSGQINEQFF; CDR3 DNA: TGTGCCAGCAGCGTTTTTAGCGGGTCCGGGCAAATCAATGAGCAGTTCTTC